These T cell receptor beta chains were read from a single sample in a study of blood T cells in healthy people across ages. TCRdb reprocessed the 5' RACE reads via MiXCR and lists one record per CDR3 protein. This table holds about 1,500,000 distinct CDR3 sequences, 28% found once. Source material: blood. Source of these receptors: a woman under 40 in good health. CDR3s leave out the opening cysteine and the closing phenylalanine or tryptophan.

>TRBJ2-1|13|TRBV20-1
SASHGGQPYNEQF
>TRBJ2-1|11|TRBV6-2/TRBV6-3
ASKGRRDFPQF
>TRBJ2-7|12|TRBV12-3/TRBV12-4
ASAFWDRAYEQY
>TRBJ2-5|9|TRBV29-1
SILEWETQY
>TRBJ2-7|12|TRBV2
ASSDRTVLYEQY
>TRBJ2-5|13|TRBV7-6
ASSQPTPLGETQY
>TRBJ2-7|10|TRBV29-1
SVGPDSYEQY
>TRBJ2-7|12|TRBV29-1
SVEGPGEIHEQY
>TRBJ2-5|13|TRBV28
ASSFLSSGEETQY
>TRBJ1-2|11|TRBV3-1
ASSQGPGTGYT
>TRBJ2-1|15|TRBV9
ASSGWLTGKGRNEQF
>TRBJ1-1|14|TRBV20-1
SAMGGPGSMNTEAF
>TRBJ2-7|13|TRBV4-3
ASSQRTGDTYEQY
>TRBJ1-6|10|TRBV6-5
ASSRQGASLH
>TRBJ2-5|11|TRBV4-1
ASSQGVGGTQY
>TRBJ1-4|13|TRBV5-1
ASRRLGATNEKLF
>TRBJ2-7|12|TRBV7-9
ASSSRGDSYEQY
>TRBJ2-2|13|TRBV7-9
ASSSRASNTGELF
>TRBJ2-1|13|TRBV4-2
ASSQEGLAGVEQF
>TRBJ1-1|12|TRBV5-1
ASSSLPGDTEAF